This T cell receptor beta chain was identified in a study of blood T cells in healthy people across ages. Study outcomes and limitations: With donor CMV status unknown, expanded clonotype changes were possibly confounded.

This clonotype was counted between two and nine times. The antigen remains undetermined. A much larger clone lies one base from this, so it may be a read error. Every donor provided 8.5 to 10 milliliters of peripheral blood. This CDR3 region has 13 residues. Trimming shortened V by 5 bases and J by 6 bases, and 10 bases separated the two germline ends. Then a second PCR, running about 6 to 11 cycles, was carried out with a sample-barcoded 5' primer and a J-beta primer mix. Every sample gave at least 2.5 million paired-end reads containing CDR3. TCRdb re-called the 5' RACE reads through MiXCR, storing one row per CDR3 protein. Of about 640,000 distinct CDR3 sequences listed, 58% are singletons.

This TCR was sampled from a man in his sixties in good health. This chain joins TRBV12-3 or TRBV12-4 and TRBJ1-4; D gene ambiguous. Sequencing input: blood. The CDR3 is CASSRATDEKLFF. The CDR3 coding sequence is TGTGCCAGCAGTCGGGCGACGGATGAAAAACTGTTTTTT.